This TCR beta chain was recorded in a study of T-cell reconstitution after alpha-beta-depleted transplantation in children. Only a few counts were recorded for this clonotype. Its antigen is unidentified. A read error may account for a junction end that differs from germline. Library preparation (for TCRbeta) was performed with unique molecular identifiers. TCRdb analysed the PCR reads with MiXCR anew, one entry per CDR3 protein. Here the sample spans 540,000 or so distinct CDR3 sequences, 20% to 25% being singletons. Study findings and constraints: A year had passed since transplant, and T-cell counts and diversity by then came mostly from newly produced T cells. Surviving thymic progenitors and recipient T cells were the source of high TCRbeta diversity at day 60 in some patients. Several hundred expanded graft clones reportedly gave rise to the alpha-beta T cells present about two months after transplant.

The receptor was isolated from a boy younger than two who had a stem cell transplant for acute myeloid leukemia, so the T cells may come from the graft donor. The source was PBMCs, mostly from graft donor cells, collected 360 days after TCRalphabeta/CD19-depleted stem cell transplant.

The CDR3 DNA is TGTGCCAGCAGTTCGACAGGTCTCAACTCTGGCTACACCTTC. It yields the protein CASSSTGLNSGYTF. The rearrangement links TRBV12-3 or TRBV12-4 to TRBJ1-2, with D perhaps matching TRBD1 (6 bases). CDR3 length: 14 amino acids.